These 30 T cell receptor beta chains came from one sample sequenced in a study of T-cell memory formation after mild COVID-19. TCRdb itself ran the 5' RACE reads through MiXCR, one entry per CDR3 protein. Here the sample spans under 250,000 distinct CDR3 sequences, about 10% being singletons. Sequencing was performed on PBMCs or a T cell subset sorted from them (not recorded which). These receptors originate from a man between 18 and 29 years old who had mild COVID-19 (a few samples of this study predate the infection). Cell type and time point are not known.

This clonotype has at least ten counts. The chain recombines TRBV3-1 with TRBJ1-4; TRBD1 matches 7 bases. Germline V gene lookup returns CDR1 LGHDT and CDR2 YNNKEL (reference sequence). V shed 5 bases and J 8 bases; nucleotides not matched to a gene: 8. This CDR3 contains 14 residues. CDR3 sequence: CASSLTGYYEKLFF. The CDR3 DNA reads as TGTGCCAGCAGCTTGACAGGGTACTACGAAAAACTGTTTTTT.

This clonotype was counted a few times. V usage is TRBV12-3 or TRBV12-4 and J usage is TRBJ1-1; 11 bases fit TRBD1. The CDR3 runs to 15 residues. The trim removed 2 bases at V and 8 bases at J, leaving 7 bases unmatched. This chain's CDR3 is CASSLYGQGAAEAFF. In DNA, the CDR3 is TGTGCCAGCAGTTTATACGGACAGGGGGCCGCCGAAGCTTTCTTT.

In this sample, this clonotype turned up many times. This chain links TRBV5-6 with TRBJ1-1; no clear D. The germline CDR1 and CDR2 sequences are SGHDT and YYEEEE. V lost 4 bases to trimming and J lost 2 bases, with 15 bases between them. This CDR3 has 15 residues. The CDR3, as DNA: TGTGCCAGCAGCCTATGGAGCGGATTTAACACTGAAGCTTTCTTT. It codes for CASSLWSGFNTEAFF.

The rearrangement links TRBV5-1 to TRBJ2-5, with TRBD2 matching 10 bases. The length of the CDR3 is 15 residues. CDR1 is SGHRS, CDR2 YFSETQ, per germline. Trimming took 4 bases from V and 5 from J; bases not matched to a gene: 8. Here the CDR3 reads CASSVSGGAEETQYF. The DNA of the CDR3 is TGCGCCAGCAGCGTGAGCGGGGGGGCCGAGGAGACCCAGTACTTC.

The chain employs TRBV12-5 and TRBJ2-5; TRBD1 matches at 7 bases. This CDR3 spans 14 amino acids. Germline V gene sequence: CDR1 LGHNT, CDR2 FRNRAP. J gave up 1 base and V 6 bases, and 5 bases lay outside the gene matches. This CDR3 is CASGAGGPQETQYF. The CDR3 DNA is TGTGCTAGTGGGGCAGGGGGACCCCAAGAGACCCAGTACTTC.

This clonotype was found a few times. The gene calls are TRBV6-2 or TRBV6-3 and TRBJ1-1, with D unclear. Germline V gene sequence: CDR1 MNHEY, CDR2 SVGEGT. The CDR3 is 15 amino acids. The V end was cut by 0 bases, the J end by 2 bases, with 10 bases between. The CDR3 DNA follows: TGTGCCAGCAGTTACTCGATACAGACTAACACTGAAGCTTTCTTT. It translates to CASSYSIQTNTEAFF.

This chain uses TRBV6-6 with TRBJ1-2; the D gene is possibly TRBD1 (6 bases). V gave up 5 bases and J gave up 3 bases, with 13 bases separating them. Germline V lookup: CDR1 MNHNY, CDR2 SVGAGI (reference sequence). The CDR3 sequence is 14 residues long. CDR3: CASSDQGLHYGYTF. CDR3 DNA: TGTGCCAGCAGTGACCAGGGGCTCCACTATGGCTACACCTTC.

The chain links TRBV6-5 to TRBJ1-2; no definite D call. This CDR3 spans 15 amino acids. Germline values: CDR1 MNHEY, CDR2 SVGAGI. Trimming cost V 0 bases and J 1 base, with 9 bases left between them. CDR3 nucleotide sequence: TGTGCCAGCAGTTACTCGGGCAAGATTAACTATGGCTACACCTTC. Its translation is CASSYSGKINYGYTF.

This clonotype has more than one count but fewer than ten. V usage is TRBV4-3 and J usage is TRBJ2-1; 10 positions agree with TRBD1. V lost 4 bases to trimming and J lost 2 bases; unmatched junction nucleotides: 8. CDR1 is LGHNA and CDR2 is YSLEER in the germline V gene. The CDR3 is made up of 17 amino acids. The CDR3 loop is CASSRTAGTGAYNEQFF. The DNA of the CDR3 is TGCGCCAGCAGCCGTACAGCCGGGACAGGGGCCTACAATGAGCAGTTCTTC.

The gene calls are TRBV28 and TRBJ2-7; 7 positions match TRBD1. Germline CDR1 and CDR2: MDHEN and SYDVKM. The CDR3 contains 13 residues. This CDR3 reads CASTTGVSYEQYV. The CDR3 DNA reads as TGCGCCAGTACCACAGGGGTGTCCTACGAGCAGTACGTC.

This clonotype was seen a few times. The V gene is TRBV5-1, the J gene TRBJ1-1; D is unresolved. V dropped 0 bases and J dropped 4 bases, with 19 bases sitting between them. The CDR3 runs to 17 residues. Germline assignment: CDR1 SGHRS and CDR2 YFSETQ. DNA for the CDR3: TGCGCCAGCAGCTTGGGAACACCCCGTTTCGGAGGCACTGAAGCTTTCTTT. This sequence encodes CASSLGTPRFGGTEAFF.

The rearrangement links TRBV7-6 to TRBJ2-2, with no clear D. Trimming shortened V by 5 bases and J by 2 bases, and 12 bases separated the two germline ends. The CDR3 has 15 residues. Germline values: CDR1 SGHVS, CDR2 FNYEAQ. The CDR3 here is CASSGPDHNTGELFF. The CDR3 coding sequence is TGTGCCAGCAGCGGGCCGGACCATAACACCGGGGAGCTGTTTTTT.

A few counts support this clonotype. CDR3 amino acids: CASRDTGYNQPQHF. CDR3 in DNA: TGTGCCAGCAGGGACACAGGGTATAATCAGCCCCAGCATTTT. The chain links TRBV27 to TRBJ1-5; D may be TRBD1 (6 bases). Trimming pared 6 bases from V and 4 bases from J, leaving 13 bases between. The CDR3 consists of 14 residues. The V gene's germline CDR1 is MNHEY and CDR2 SMNVEV (reference sequence).

This chain links TRBV21-1 with TRBJ1-6; the D call of TRBD1 is as the table states it, not checked on the DNA. TRBV21-1 is classified as a pseudogene. This CDR3 spans 15 amino acids. DNA of the CDR3: TGTGCCAGCAGCACAAGACAGGGTGTAAGTTCACCCCTCCACTTT. It specifies CASSTRQGVSSPLHF.

The chain combines TRBV12-3 or TRBV12-4 with TRBJ2-7, with 7 nucleotides matching TRBD2. V gave up 4 bases and J gave up 6 bases; unmatched junction bases: 6. The CDR3 contains 13 residues. As DNA, the CDR3 is TGTGCCAGCAGTTCCGGACTAGTTGGCGAGCAGTACGTC. Its protein is CASSSGLVGEQYV.

This clonotype was seen only a few times. V and J are TRBV6-6 and TRBJ1-5; TRBD1 might be the D (5 bases). The V end was cut by 0 bases, the J end by 6 bases, with 9 bases between. The CDR3 is made up of 14 amino acids. CDR1 and CDR2 from the germline V gene are MNHNY and SVGAGI (reference sequence). CDR3 nucleotide sequence: TGTGCCAGCAGTTACTCTGGGGGTTTTCAGCCCCAGCATTTT. Translated: CASSYSGGFQPQHF.

The CDR3 is CASSGPSMVNEQFF. In DNA form, the CDR3 reads TGCGCCAGCAGTGGCCCGTCAATGGTCAATGAGCAGTTCTTC. This sequence joins TRBV10-1 and TRBJ2-1; D is ambiguous. Germline CDR1 and CDR2: WNHNN and SYGVQD (reference sequence). This CDR3 contains 14 residues. The germline V and J ends were trimmed by 4 bases and 6 bases, with 13 bases remaining between them.

This clonotype was counted a few times. The CDR3 nucleotides are TGTGCCAGCAGCTTGGTAGGACAGGACTATGGCTACACCTTC. Translated, it gives CASSLVGQDYGYTF. The chain links TRBV5-8 to TRBJ1-2; 7 bases are shared with TRBD1. The V gene end was trimmed by 0 bases and the J gene end by 3 bases; junction bases not matched to a gene: 2. CDR3 size: 14 residues. Germline V gene lookup returns CDR1 SGHTS and CDR2 YDEGEE.

At least ten counts were recorded for this clonotype. The gene calls are TRBV7-7 and TRBJ2-7; D call uncertain. V lost 4 bases, J lost 0 bases, and 7 bases lay in between. The CDR3 covers 13 residues. Germline assignment: CDR1 SSHAT and CDR2 FNYEAQ (reference sequence). CDR3 bases: TGTGCCAGCAGCTCCGCTCCCTCCTACGAGCAGTACTTC. This codes for CASSSAPSYEQYF.

This sequence joins TRBV5-1 and TRBJ2-2, with D maybe TRBD2 (5 bases). Trimming took 9 bases from V and 6 from J, leaving 9 bases between them. The CDR3 is 11 residues long. Germline-derived CDR1 and CDR2 are SGHRS and YFSETQ. CDR3 coding DNA: TGCGCCACCCGGGGAGCCGGGGAGCTGTTTTTT. This encodes CATRGAGELFF. The full variable domain, completed using reference TRBV5-1 and TRBJ2-2, is KAGVTQTPRYLIKTRGQQVTLSCSPISGHRSVSWYQQTPGQGLQFLFEYFSETQRNKGNFPGRFSGRQFSNSRSEMNVSTLELGDSALYLCATRGAGELFFGEGSRLTVL.

V and J are TRBV18 and TRBJ1-2; TRBD1 matches 11 bases. With V trimmed by 3 bases and J by 4 bases, 7 bases remained unmatched. Germline V gene lookup returns CDR1 KGHSH and CDR2 LQKENI. This CDR3 is 16 amino acids long. DNA of the CDR3: TGTGCCAGCTCACCTGGGACAGGGGGATCGGGCTATGGCTACACCTTC. This encodes CASSPGTGGSGYGYTF.

CDR3 in amino acids: CASSPLIFTETASYGYTF. In DNA, the CDR3 is TGTGCCAGCAGCCCCCTCATCTTCACCGAAACAGCGTCCTATGGCTACACCTTC. This chain links TRBV3-1 with TRBJ1-2; D gene unclear. Germline CDR1 is LGHDT and CDR2 is YNNKEL (reference sequence). This CDR3 contains 18 residues. Trimming shortened V by 4 bases and J by 4 bases, and 25 bases separated the two germline ends.

This clonotype occurred a few times. The chain employs TRBV9 and TRBJ2-2, with 9 bases aligning to TRBD1. Unmatched junction bases numbered 8, after V lost 0 bases and J lost 5 bases. The germline gives CDR1 SGDLS, CDR2 YYNGEE. The CDR3 length is 17 residues. In DNA form, the CDR3 reads TGTGCCAGCAGCGTAGCCGGGACAGGGCTTTTAACCGGGGAGCTGTTTTTT. It is translated as CASSVAGTGLLTGELFF.

In its sample, this clonotype was seen many times. The chain combines TRBV5-1 with TRBJ2-3, with D unresolved. Deletions cut 3 bases from V and 2 bases from J, with 7 bases between. CDR1 is SGHRS and CDR2 is YFSETQ in the germline V gene. The CDR3 is 13 amino acids. The DNA for the CDR3 is TGCGCCAGCAGCTCGAACCTCACAGATACGCAGTATTTT. Translated: CASSSNLTDTQYF.

The rearrangement joins TRBV3-1 to TRBJ2-4; TRBD1 agrees at 8 bases. CDR3 length equals 16 residues. The ends lost 3 bases at V and 1 base at J; junction bases unmatched: 5. CDR1 and CDR2 from the germline V gene are LGHDT and YNNKEL (reference sequence). The CDR3 is CASSQDRVGAKNIQYF. The CDR3 coding sequence is TGTGCCAGCAGCCAGGACAGGGTAGGGGCCAAAAACATTCAGTACTTC.

This clonotype appeared many times. The chain has TRBV27 and TRBJ1-5; the match to TRBD1 covers 7 bases. V trimming: 3 bases; J trimming: 2 bases; junction bases outside the gene matches: 1. This CDR3 comprises 14 residues. Germline V lookup: CDR1 MNHEY, CDR2 SMNVEV (reference sequence). The CDR3 DNA reads as TGTGCCAGCAGTTTTGGACAGGGCAATCAGCCCCAGCATTTT. Residues: CASSFGQGNQPQHF.

V and J are TRBV4-2 and TRBJ2-3; 7 bases fit TRBD1. This CDR3 region has 14 residues. J lost 5 bases, V lost 5 bases, and 7 bases had no gene match. Germline V gives CDR1 LGHNA, CDR2 YNFKEQ. In DNA, the CDR3 is TGTGCCAGCAGCGACCCCGACAGGGAAGATACGCAGTATTTT. Encoded protein: CASSDPDREDTQYF.

This clonotype was seen repeatedly, ten times or more. The chain combines TRBV12-3 or TRBV12-4 with TRBJ2-1; 7 bases map to TRBD2. The trim removed 3 bases at V and 6 bases at J, leaving 2 bases unmatched. The CDR3 is made up of 13 amino acids. The CDR3 DNA is TGTGCCAGCAGTTTTTCGGGGGGCAATGAGCAGTTCTTC. Its protein is CASSFSGGNEQFF.

In nucleotides, the CDR3 is TGTGCCAGCAGCATACCTCGGGGGACCACAGATACGCAGTATTTT. Its protein is CASSIPRGTTDTQYF. The rearrangement links TRBV5-5 to TRBJ2-3; a weak D match, TRBD2 (6 bases). CDR1 and CDR2 from the germline V gene are SGHKS and YYEKEE (reference sequence). V was pared by 4 bases and J by 2 bases, with 14 bases between. The CDR3 is 15 residues long.

This chain links TRBV3-1 with TRBJ2-3; a possible D gene is TRBD2 (6 bases). From germline, CDR1 is LGHDT and CDR2 YNNKEL (reference sequence). Trimming took 4 bases from V and 0 from J, leaving 11 bases between them. The CDR3 loop spans 15 amino acids. The CDR3 sequence: CASSLGGVSTDTQYF. The CDR3 DNA reads as TGTGCCAGCAGCCTTGGCGGGGTCAGCACAGATACGCAGTATTTT.